A selection of T cell receptor beta chains follows, all from one sample in a study of CD8 T cells in ankylosing spondylitis. TCRdb independently ran MiXCR on the 5' RACE reads; one entry per CDR3 protein. The repertoire includes about 210,000 distinct CDR3 sequences, just under 7.5% of them detected once, and 12% to 15% sits in the top ten. Sequenced material: blood, either unsorted or a sorted T cell fraction (not recorded which). Source of these receptors: a male donor with ankylosing spondylitis. CDR3s include the opening cysteine and the closing phenylalanine or tryptophan. Fields, in order: J gene, V gene, CDR3 protein.

TRBJ2-3,TRBV29-1,CSVETSGGRTDTQYF
TRBJ2-2,TRBV28,CASSPLKGREVVFANTGELFF
TRBJ1-1,TRBV6-2/TRBV6-3,CASRSGFTEAFF
TRBJ2-7,TRBV11-2,CASSFTGNEQYF
TRBJ2-1,TRBV5-6,CASSLWEGNEQFF
TRBJ2-1,TRBV18,CASSPYGQGWFF
TRBJ2-2,TRBV3-1,CASSQWEQALFF
TRBJ2-7,TRBV4-3,CASSPGRNYEQYF
TRBJ2-5,TRBV7-9,CASSPGTGEIETQYF
TRBJ2-1,TRBV2,CASRGTSGKNEQFF
TRBJ1-1,TRBV10-3,CAISESNRGMNTEAFF
TRBJ2-1,TRBV19,CASSIPRSSYNEQFF
TRBJ2-1,TRBV28,CASSSYHRGEGYNEQFF
TRBJ1-2,TRBV19,CASETGYGYTF
TRBJ2-7,TRBV19,CASSPRDRGFRTGEQYF
TRBJ1-2,TRBV29-1,CSVEKDLGYGYTF
TRBJ2-5,TRBV6-5,CASSYSGLAGETQYF
TRBJ2-1,TRBV5-1,CASSLAGSVLAGGNNEQFF